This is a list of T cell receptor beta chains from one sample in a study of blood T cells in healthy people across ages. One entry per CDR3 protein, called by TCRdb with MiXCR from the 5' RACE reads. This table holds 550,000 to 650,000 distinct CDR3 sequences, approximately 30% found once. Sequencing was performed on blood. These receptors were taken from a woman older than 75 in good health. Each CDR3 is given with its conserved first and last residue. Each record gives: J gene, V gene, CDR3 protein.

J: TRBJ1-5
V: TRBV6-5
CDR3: CASSTFGHASNQPQHF

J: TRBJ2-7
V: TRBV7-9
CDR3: CASSPGTGVDSEQYF

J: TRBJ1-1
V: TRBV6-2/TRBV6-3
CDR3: CASTQVRPQGNTEAFF

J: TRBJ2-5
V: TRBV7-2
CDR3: CASSIQGRGETQYF

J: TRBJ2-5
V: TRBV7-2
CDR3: CASSSAGQGETQYF

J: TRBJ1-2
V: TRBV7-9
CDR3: CASSQITGGYGYTF

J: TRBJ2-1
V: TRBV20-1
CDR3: CSAGRGEGQFF

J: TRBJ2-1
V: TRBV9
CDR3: CASSVGAGGSNEQFF

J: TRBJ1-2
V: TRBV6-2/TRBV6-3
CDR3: CASRKDRVGYTF

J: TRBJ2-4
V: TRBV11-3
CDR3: CASSLDRAVLAKNIQYF

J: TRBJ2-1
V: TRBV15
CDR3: CATSRDGLAGHGQHPYNEQFF

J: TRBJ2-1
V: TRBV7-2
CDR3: CASSPGTPFNEQFF

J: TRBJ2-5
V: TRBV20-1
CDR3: CSASPILAGEGETQYF

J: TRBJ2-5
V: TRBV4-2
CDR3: CASSRGLAGEETQYF

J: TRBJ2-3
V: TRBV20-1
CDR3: CSALASSTDTQYF

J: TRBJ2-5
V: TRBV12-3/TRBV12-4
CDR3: CASSLSGAGGTQYF

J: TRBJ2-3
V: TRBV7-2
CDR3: CASSLNRLGGDTQYF

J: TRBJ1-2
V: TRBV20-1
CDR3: CSARARQGHGYTF

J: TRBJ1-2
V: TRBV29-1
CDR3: CSVQTTGGIGYTF

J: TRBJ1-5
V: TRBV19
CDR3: CASNTGYNSNQPQHF

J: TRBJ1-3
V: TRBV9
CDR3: CASSVDPPTGPGNTIYF

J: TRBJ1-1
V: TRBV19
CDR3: CASSTPPRGTEAFF

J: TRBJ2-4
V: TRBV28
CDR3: CASTNPAKNIQYF

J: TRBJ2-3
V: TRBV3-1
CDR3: CASSDRRLAGKTDTQYF

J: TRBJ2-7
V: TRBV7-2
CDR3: CASSLGVQGFEQYF

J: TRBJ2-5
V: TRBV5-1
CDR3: CASSLNSGITNEQYF

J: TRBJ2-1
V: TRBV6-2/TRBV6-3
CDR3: CASRGTSGGAVNEQFF